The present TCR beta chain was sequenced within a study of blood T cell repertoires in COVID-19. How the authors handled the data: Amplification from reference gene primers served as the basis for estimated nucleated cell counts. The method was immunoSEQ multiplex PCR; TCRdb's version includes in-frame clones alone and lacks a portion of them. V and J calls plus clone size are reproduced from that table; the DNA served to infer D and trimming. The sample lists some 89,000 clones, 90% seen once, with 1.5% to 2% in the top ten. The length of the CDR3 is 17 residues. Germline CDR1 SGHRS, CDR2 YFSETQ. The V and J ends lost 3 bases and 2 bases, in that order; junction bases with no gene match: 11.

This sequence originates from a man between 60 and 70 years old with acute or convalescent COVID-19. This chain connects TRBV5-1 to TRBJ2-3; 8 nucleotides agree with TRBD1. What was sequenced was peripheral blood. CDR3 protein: CASSSQIQGAYTDTQYF. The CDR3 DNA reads TGCGCCAGCAGCTCCCAAATTCAGGGGGCGTACACAGATACGCAGTATTTT.